Below, 10 T cell receptor beta chains from the same sample are listed, as sequenced in a study of shared clonotypes between healthy human individuals. Repertoires were generated with immunoSEQ multiplex PCR, while TCRdb's copy carries only in-frame clones and drops some. The repertoire holds about 2.4 million clones, 90% to 95% seen once, with approximately 0.36% in the top ten. The source material was naive CD4+ T cells from PBMCs. Noted subset: CD45RA+ positively selected. The receptors originated from a young man in good health. Some clones in this sample may be carry-over from other donors' samples.

The V call is TRBV7-2, the J call TRBJ1-5, with D possibly being TRBD1 (5 bases). CDR1 and CDR2 from the germline V gene are SGHTA and FQGNSA. This CDR3 contains 17 residues. Trimming left V 0 bases short and J 3 bases short, with 15 bases between. CDR3 in DNA: TGTGCCAGCAGCTTAGCGCTGTCGGGGGGTCCCAATCAGCCCCAGCATTTT. This encodes CASSLALSGGPNQPQHF.

This clone was seen only once. The rearrangement links TRBV27 to TRBJ2-3; D is possibly TRBD2 (7 bases). This CDR3 has 18 amino acids. Germline lookup yields CDR1 MNHEY and CDR2 SMNVEV (reference sequence). Trimming cost V 7 bases and J 4 bases, with 27 bases left between them. CDR3 sequence (DNA): TGTGCCAGCACCCCCGTTTCGCGGGGGCCCACCTGGCCAGATACGCAGTATTTT. Its protein product is CASTPVSRGPTWPDTQYF.

As to this clone: Other DNA sequences of this sample code for an identical CDR3. This chain connects TRBV27 to TRBJ2-3; D is ambiguous. The CDR3 covers 13 residues. With 3 bases removed from V and 5 bases from J, the gap between germline ends came to 9 bases. Germline CDR1 and CDR2: MNHEY and SMNVEV (reference sequence). The CDR3 coding sequence is TGTGCCAGCAGTTTTCTAGGGAAAGATACGCAGTATTTT. Amino acids: CASSFLGKDTQYF.

The V gene is TRBV28, the J gene TRBJ2-3; D may be TRBD2 (6 bases). From germline, CDR1 is MDHEN and CDR2 SYDVKM. The CDR3 is made up of 18 amino acids. V was shortened by 3 bases and J by 3 bases, with 22 bases between the two germline ends. CDR3 DNA sequence: TGTGCCAGCAGTTTGGAGGGGCGAGCGGGTAGAGATACAGATACGCAGTATTTT. Amino acids: CASSLEGRAGRDTDTQYF.

The chain links TRBV30 to TRBJ1-1; D is undetermined. Germline CDR1 is GTSNPN and CDR2 is SVGIG (reference sequence). This CDR3 has 13 amino acids. V lost 4 bases, J lost 1 base, and 10 bases lay in between. CDR3 sequence: CAWTGDGNTEAFF. CDR3 in DNA: TGTGCCTGGACCGGTGACGGGAACACTGAAGCTTTCTTT.

The chain combines TRBV29-1 with TRBJ1-1, with D tentatively TRBD1 (5 bases). Trimming stripped 5 bases from V and 2 bases from J, with 21 bases between. This CDR3 comprises 16 residues. Germline V gene sequence: CDR1 SQVTM, CDR2 ANQGSEA. The CDR3 here is CSVSMLRGLTNTEAFF. In DNA, the CDR3 is TGCAGCGTTAGTATGTTACGGGGACTAACAAACACTGAAGCTTTCTTT.

Comments on this clone: The junction shows a germline mismatch at one end, possibly a read error. The same CDR3 arises from other DNA sequences in this sample as well. V gene TRBV5-4 combines with J gene TRBJ2-1; D is perhaps TRBD2 (6 bases). The CDR3 loop spans 13 amino acids. Germline lookup yields CDR1 SGHNT and CDR2 YYREEE (reference sequence). The CDR3 sequence is CASSLEGTGRVFF. For the CDR3, the DNA is TGTGCCAGTAGCTTGGAGGGGACTGGCCGTGTATTCTTC.

This rearrangement joins TRBV5-4 to TRBJ1-4, with D possibly being TRBD1 (5 bases). This CDR3 is built from 15 residues. With 2 bases removed from V and 3 bases from J, the gap between germline ends came to 11 bases. Germline loops: CDR1 SGHNT, CDR2 YYREEE (reference sequence). Written as DNA, the CDR3 is TGTGCCAGCAGCTTTTTCGGGGGACCTAATGAAAAACTGTTTTTT. It yields the protein CASSFFGGPNEKLFF.

This chain connects TRBV27 to TRBJ1-4, with D hard to call. Between the trimmed V and J ends, which lost 1 base and 5 bases, there was a span of 8 bases. Germline V lookup: CDR1 MNHEY, CDR2 SMNVEV (reference sequence). The CDR3 contains 14 residues. CDR3 in amino acids: CASSLFSGNEKLFF. The CDR3 DNA reads TGTGCCAGCAGTTTATTTTCCGGGAATGAAAAACTGTTTTTT.

This clone occurred once. The same CDR3 arises from other DNA sequences in this sample as well. CDR3 protein: CASSLLAGLSGELFF. CDR3 DNA sequence: TGCGCCAGCAGCTTATTAGCGGGCTTGTCCGGGGAGCTGTTTTTT. This chain joins TRBV5-1 and TRBJ2-2; 7 bases are a match to TRBD2. Germline-derived CDR1 and CDR2 are SGHRS and YFSETQ. CDR3 length: 15 residues. Trimming cost V 2 bases and J 6 bases; bases outside gene matches: 7.